Included here is one TCR beta chain sequence, with context. Its antigen is not identified. V was shortened by 5 bases and J by 4 bases, with 18 bases between the two germline ends. The CDR3 loop spans 16 amino acids. The V gene's germline CDR1 is LNHDA and CDR2 SQIVND (reference sequence). The data originate from a study of OX40 agonist ivuxolimab in advanced cancers. Peripheral blood came from all dose cohorts at three timepoints. TCRdb's copy holds only in-frame clones and misses some; the assay was immunoSEQ multiplex PCR. The sample lists more than 60,000 clones; roughly 91% were seen once. General study findings and limits: More expanded clones were found, on average, in CD8+ than in CD4+ T cells.

The sample consisted of CD4+ or CD8+ T cells sorted from blood, taken in a trial of the OX40 agonist ivuxolimab. This receptor was identified in an adult with an advanced solid tumor such as melanoma, head and neck, liver or kidney cancer. The V call is TRBV19, the J call TRBJ2-1; D is possibly TRBD1 (5 bases). CDR3 in amino acids: CASSFRTQTVYNEQFF. The CDR3 DNA reads TGTGCCAGTAGTTTCCGGACACAAACAGTATACAATGAGCAGTTCTTC.